This T cell receptor (beta chain) derives from a study of blood T cells in healthy people across ages. Using a J-beta primer mix together with a sample-barcoded 5' primer, a second PCR was run for about 6 to 12 cycles. TCRdb fed the 5' RACE reads into MiXCR, producing one record per CDR3 protein. The profile shows 650,000 or so distinct CDR3 sequences, about 50% of them singletons. Germline V gene sequence: CDR1 SGHRS, CDR2 YFSETQ. V lost 0 bases and J 5 bases, leaving 11 bases between the germline ends. The CDR3 contains 15 residues. This TCR came from a woman older than 75 in good health. The chain employs TRBV5-1 and TRBJ2-2; possible D gene TRBD1, 5 bases. The sequencing input was blood. The CDR3 sequence is CASSLALQGTGELFF. The CDR3 region has the DNA TGCGCCAGCAGCTTGGCCCTCCAGGGAACCGGGGAGCTGTTTTTT.